Following are 3 T cell receptor beta chains from one sample sequenced in a study of identical twins. One entry per CDR3 protein results from TCRdb running MiXCR on the 5' RACE reads. The sample consists of a few hundred thousand distinct CDR3 sequences, roughly an eighth of them appearing once. This sample was also put to use in a study of yellow fever vaccine responses in identical twins.

Sequencing used CD4+ T cells sorted from blood. These receptors were obtained from a woman in her late teens or twenties in good health.

The chain has TRBV7-9 and TRBJ2-1, with a possible D match to TRBD2 (6 bases). Germline assignment: CDR1 SEHNR and CDR2 FQNEAQ (reference sequence). This CDR3 has 15 amino acids. V lost 0 bases and J lost 5, with 11 bases in between. The CDR3 is CASSLASRDHNEQFF. The CDR3 nucleotides are TGTGCCAGCAGCTTAGCGTCGCGGGACCACAATGAGCAGTTCTTC.

This clonotype appeared a few times. The J gene is TRBJ2-1, the V gene TRBV7-3, with 7 nucleotides matching TRBD1. The trim removed 3 bases at V and 6 bases at J, leaving 5 bases unmatched. In germline, CDR1 is SGHTA, CDR2 FQGTGA. This CDR3 is 14 amino acids long. This chain's CDR3 is CASSFDRDSNEQFF. The CDR3 region has the DNA TGTGCCAGCAGCTTCGACCGGGACAGCAATGAGCAGTTCTTC.

The sample holds a few counts of this clonotype. The J gene is TRBJ1-3, the V gene TRBV6-5; D gene unclear. The CDR3 is made up of 15 amino acids. Trimming stripped 0 bases from V and 2 bases from J, with 8 bases between. Germline V gene lookup returns CDR1 MNHEY and CDR2 SVGAGI. For the CDR3, the DNA is TGTGCCAGCAGTTACTCCTTCAGAACTGGAAACACCATATATTTT. Its protein is CASSYSFRTGNTIYF.